This TCR beta chain was sequenced for a study of OX40 agonist ivuxolimab in advanced cancers. This clone is categorized as medium-sized (0.01 to 0.1%). Sequencing was performed with immunoSEQ multiplex PCR; in TCRdb, only in-frame clones are kept and a portion is missing. The table shows under 70,000 clones, with approximately 86% occurring only once. The CDR3 covers 15 residues. Germline CDR1 and CDR2: MDHEN and SYDVKM. J gave up 11 bases and V 2 bases, and 9 bases lay outside the gene matches. The receptor was isolated from an adult with an advanced solid tumor such as melanoma, head and neck, liver or kidney cancer. The input for sequencing was CD4+ or CD8+ T cells sorted from blood, taken in a trial of the OX40 agonist ivuxolimab. V and J are TRBV28 and TRBJ1-6, with 7 bases fitting TRBD1. The CDR3 nucleotides are TGTGCCAGCAGTTTAACCAATCGACAGGGTACACCCCTCCACTTT. This encodes CASSLTNRQGTPLHF. The full variable domain, its missing parts supplied by reference TRBV28 and TRBJ1-6, is DVKVTQSSRYLVKRTGEKVFLECVQDMDHENMFWYRQDPGLGLRLIYFSYDVKMKEKGDIPEGYSVSREKKERFSLILESASTNQTSMYLCASSLTNRQGTPLHFGNGTRLTVT.